Following are 7 T cell receptor beta chains from one sample sequenced in a study of spatial heterogeneity in lung cancer. Study conclusions and caveats: Tumor mutation counts were tracked by expanded intratumoral alpha and beta TCR counts.

Indicated time point: sample taken at primary tumor resection. These receptors' targets are unknown. From the 5' RACE reads, TCRdb called clonotypes with MiXCR, one entry per CDR3 protein. The sample shows under 13,000 distinct CDR3 sequences, 7.9% of them seen only once. The sequenced sample was lung tumor tissue, obtained at surgery. Every receptor here comes from a female donor with early-stage non-small cell lung cancer.

There are many counts of this clonotype. This beta chain was picked up by a library intended for alpha chains and is off target, so its count carries little meaning. The J gene is TRBJ2-5, the V gene TRBV2; TRBD1 is a possible D gene (5 bases). The CDR3 runs 15 residues. The V gene lost 2 bases and the J gene lost 5 bases, with 15 bases spanning the gap. CDR1 is SNHLY, CDR2 FYNNEI, per germline. CDR3 amino acids: CASSERGQGSETQYF. The CDR3, as DNA: TGTGCCAGCAGTGAAAGGGGTCAGGGCTCGGAGACCCAGTACTTC.

This clonotype was seen ten or more times. Found in a library prepared for alpha chains, this beta chain is an off-target read, and its abundance has little meaning. J is TRBJ2-5 and V is TRBV7-2; TRBD2 aligns across 10 bases. CDR1 is SGHTA and CDR2 is FQGNSA in the germline V gene. J gave up 1 base and V 1 base, and 12 bases lay outside the gene matches. This CDR3 region has 19 residues. As DNA, the CDR3 is TGTGCCAGCAGCTTAGAATCACCACTAGCGGGGCCGCTCCAAGAGACCCAGTACTTC. Translated: CASSLESPLAGPLQETQYF.

This clonotype came up many times. This beta chain is an off-target read within a library intended for alpha chains, so its frequency means little. The chain uses TRBV12-3 or TRBV12-4 and TRBJ1-5, with no clear D. V lost 3 bases and J 0 bases, leaving 6 bases between the germline ends. The CDR3 totals 14 residues. CDR3 residues: CASSLRFSNQPQHF. The CDR3 DNA sequence: TGTGCCAGCAGTTTGAGATTTAGCAATCAGCCCCAGCATTTT.

Sample share makes this clonotype medium-sized (0.01 to 0.1%). With the library built for alpha chains, this beta chain is off target and its frequency is not meaningful. J is TRBJ1-6 and V is TRBV14; D unresolved. Trimming shortened V by 5 bases and J by 6 bases, and 8 bases separated the two germline ends. The CDR3 contains 13 residues. The germline V gene encodes CDR1 SGHDN and CDR2 FVKESK. CDR3 protein: CASSGFSNSPLHF. The CDR3 DNA is TGTGCCAGCAGCGGTTTCAGTAATTCACCCCTCCACTTT.

This clonotype was found many times. For a library built for alpha chains, this beta chain is a stray read; little rests on its size. The V call is TRBV20-1, the J call TRBJ1-3; maybe TRBD1 (5 bases). The germline V gene has CDR1 DFQATT and CDR2 SNEGSKA (reference sequence). The length of the CDR3 is 14 residues. V was shortened by 3 bases and J by 0 bases, with 9 bases between the two germline ends. The CDR3 bases are TGCAGTGCTAGTGGGGACGGCTCTGGAAACACCATATATTTT. This gives the protein CSASGDGSGNTIYF.

This clonotype is classed as medium-sized. This beta chain slipped into a library made for alpha chains as a stray read, so its size is not meaningful. This rearrangement joins TRBV5-1 to TRBJ1-5; no clear D. CDR3 length equals 13 residues. V was trimmed by 4 bases and J by 5 bases, leaving 10 bases between them. Germline V gene data show CDR1 as SGHRS and CDR2 as YFSETQ. The CDR3 nucleotides are TGCGCCAGCAGCGTTTTTTCGGATCAGCCCCAGCATTTT. Translated, it gives CASSVFSDQPQHF. The variable domain in full, completed from reference TRBV5-1 and TRBJ1-5, reads KAGVTQTPRYLIKTRGQQVTLSCSPISGHRSVSWYQQTPGQGLQFLFEYFSETQRNKGNFPGRFSGRQFSNSRSEMNVSTLELGDSALYLCASSVFSDQPQHFGDGTRLSIL.

On this clonotype: Because this beta chain is a stray read in a library intended to capture alpha chains, its abundance should not be given much weight. The genes are TRBV20-1 and TRBJ2-7, with TRBD2 identical over 7 bases. The CDR3 is made up of 14 amino acids. Germline values: CDR1 DFQATT, CDR2 SNEGSKA (reference sequence). V was pared by 0 bases and J by 5 bases, with 7 bases of the junction left unmatched. The CDR3: CSARDPRGRDEQYF. CDR3 DNA sequence: TGCAGTGCTAGAGATCCACGAGGGAGGGACGAGCAGTACTTC.